These T cell receptor beta chains were read from a single sample in a study of blood T cells in healthy people across ages. TCRdb passed the 5' RACE reads through MiXCR, listing each CDR3 protein once. Of nearly 800,000 distinct CDR3 sequences listed, approximately 25% were seen once; the top ten hold under 4%. These same data were also listed under a study on T cells of mothers and their children.

Sequenced sample: blood. Every receptor here comes from a boy younger than 18 in good health. Each CDR3 is given with its conserved first and last residue. A D gene is named only where the DNA matches it firmly. Expanded clones get a size class; other rows say once, few or many, or leave the size out.

14	TRBV12-3/TRBV12-4	TRBJ2-7	NA	NA	CASSPRLAGLEQYF	TGTGCCAGCAGCCCCCGTTTGGCGGGGTTGGAGCAGTACTTC
19	TRBV5-1	TRBJ2-1	many	TRBD2	CASSLGVGGLADSYNEQFF	TGCGCCAGCAGCCTTGGAGTCGGGGGACTAGCGGACTCCTACAATGAGCAGTTCTTC
14	TRBV9	TRBJ2-7	NA	NA	CASSVVGESHEQYF	TGTGCCAGCAGCGTAGTGGGGGAATCCCACGAGCAGTACTTC
16	TRBV7-3	TRBJ2-2	few	TRBD2	CASSRLAGGFTGELFF	TGTGCCAGCAGCCGACTAGCGGGAGGGTTCACCGGGGAGCTGTTTTTT
15	TRBV27	TRBJ2-1	few	NA	CASTVGDGSYNEQFF	TGTGCCAGCACCGTGGGGGACGGGTCCTACAATGAGCAGTTCTTC
14	TRBV7-9	TRBJ2-3	NA	NA	CASSLAGGQDTQYF	TGTGCCAGCAGCTTAGCGGGGGGGCAAGATACGCAGTATTTT
14	TRBV2	TRBJ2-3	few	TRBD1	CASMGTASTDTQYF	TGTGCCAGCATGGGGACAGCTAGCACAGATACGCAGTATTTT
15	TRBV3-1	TRBJ2-6	few	NA	CASSHPGTGANVLTF	TGTGCCAGCAGCCATCCAGGTACCGGGGCCAACGTCCTGACTTTC
14	TRBV27	TRBJ2-5	NA	NA	CASSLSDRQETQYF	TGTGCCAGCAGTTTGTCGGACAGACAAGAGACCCAGTACTTC
12	TRBV27	TRBJ2-7	NA	TRBD1	CASSYGTGETYF	TGTGCCAGCAGCTACGGGACAGGAGAAACGTACTTC
15	TRBV7-2	TRBJ2-5	NA	TRBD1	CASSLQGARGETQYF	TGTGCCAGCAGCTTACAGGGGGCTAGGGGAGAGACCCAGTACTTC
16	TRBV12-3/TRBV12-4	TRBJ1-5	few	NA	CASSSNPGLPYLAQHF	TGTGCCAGCAGTTCTAACCCGGGACTCCCCTATTTGGCCCAGCATTTT
12	TRBV3-1	TRBJ2-5	many	NA	CASSQDRGTQYF	TGTGCCAGCAGCCAAGATCGAGGGACCCAGTACTTC
14	TRBV6-5	TRBJ1-2	NA	TRBD1	CASSQGANNYGYTF	TGTGCCAGCAGTCAGGGGGCTAATAACTATGGCTACACCTTC
14	TRBV5-1	TRBJ2-5	NA	NA	CASSLQGGRETQCF	TGCGCCAGCAGCTTGCAGGGTGGAAGAGAGACCCAGTGCTTC
16	TRBV2	TRBJ1-1	few	NA	CASSEEINPMNTEAFF	TGTGCCAGCAGTGAAGAGATCAACCCCATGAACACTGAAGCTTTCTTT
14	TRBV20-1	TRBJ2-1	few	TRBD2	CSARLASREVEQFF	TGCAGTGCTAGACTGGCTAGCCGGGAGGTAGAGCAGTTCTTC
16	TRBV3-1	TRBJ2-1	many	TRBD2	CASSHSGIRSYNEQFF	TGTGCCAGCAGCCATAGCGGGATAAGGTCCTACAATGAGCAGTTCTTC
13	TRBV5-1	TRBJ2-7	many	NA	CASSFDNSYEQYF	TGCGCCAGCAGCTTCGACAACTCCTACGAGCAGTACTTC
13	TRBV6-5	TRBJ2-5	few	NA	CASSGVIQETQYF	TGTGCCAGCAGTGGCGTCATCCAAGAGACCCAGTACTTC
13	TRBV6-5	TRBJ2-5	few	TRBD1	CASSRGQFETQYF	TGTGCCAGCAGTCGGGGACAGTTTGAGACCCAGTACTTC
16	TRBV6-1	TRBJ2-2	few	NA	CASRRGLVTRAGELFF	TGTGCCAGCAGGCGAGGTTTAGTTACGAGGGCCGGGGAGCTGTTTTTT
13	TRBV29-1	TRBJ1-1	few	TRBD1	CSVGTGANTEAFF	TGCAGCGTGGGGACAGGCGCAAACACTGAAGCTTTCTTT
16	TRBV4-3	TRBJ2-7	few	NA	CASSQEWAEISYEQYF	TGCGCCAGCAGCCAAGAATGGGCAGAAATCTCCTACGAGCAGTACTTC
14	TRBV7-2	TRBJ2-7	NA	NA	CASSDSGGTYEQYF	TGTGCCAGCAGCGATAGTGGGGGAACCTACGAGCAGTACTTC
13	TRBV29-1	TRBJ2-1	NA	NA	CSVESGGGNEQFF	TGCAGCGTTGAATCCGGAGGGGGTAATGAGCAGTTCTTC
15	TRBV5-1	TRBJ1-5	few	NA	CASSLDLDRNQPQHF	TGCGCCAGCAGCTTGGATTTAGACAGAAATCAGCCCCAGCATTTT
17	TRBV3-1	TRBJ2-1	few	TRBD2	CASSQVPSGGLYNEQFF	TGTGCCAGCAGCCAAGTGCCCAGCGGGGGGTTGTACAATGAGCAGTTCTTC
19	TRBV13	TRBJ2-3	NA	TRBD2	CASSLELAGGPHYTDTQYF	TGTGCCAGCAGCTTAGAACTAGCGGGGGGGCCCCACTACACAGATACGCAGTATTTT
17	TRBV20-1	TRBJ2-1	few	NA	CSARDQGPPISYNEQFF	TGCAGTGCTAGAGATCAGGGGCCTCCCATCTCCTACAATGAGCAGTTCTTC
18	TRBV4-2	TRBJ2-4	NA	TRBD2	CASSQGLAGGLAKNIRYF	TGTGCCAGCAGCCAAGGACTAGCGGGAGGGTTAGCCAAAAACATTCGGTACTTC
15	TRBV5-1	TRBJ2-7	NA	NA	CASKPALDWTYEQYF	TGCGCCAGCAAACCCGCCCTGGACTGGACTTACGAGCAGTACTTC